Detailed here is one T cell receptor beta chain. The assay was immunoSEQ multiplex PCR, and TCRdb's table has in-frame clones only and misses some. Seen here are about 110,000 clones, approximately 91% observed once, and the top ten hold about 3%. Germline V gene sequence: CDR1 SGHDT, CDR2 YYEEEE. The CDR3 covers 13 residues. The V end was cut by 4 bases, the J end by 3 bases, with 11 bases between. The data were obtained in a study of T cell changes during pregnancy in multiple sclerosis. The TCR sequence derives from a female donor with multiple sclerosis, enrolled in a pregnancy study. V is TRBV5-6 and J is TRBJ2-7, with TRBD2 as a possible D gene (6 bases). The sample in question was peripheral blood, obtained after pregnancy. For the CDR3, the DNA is TGTGCCAGCAGCCATGGGACTTACTACGAGCAGTACTTC. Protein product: CASSHGTYYEQYF.